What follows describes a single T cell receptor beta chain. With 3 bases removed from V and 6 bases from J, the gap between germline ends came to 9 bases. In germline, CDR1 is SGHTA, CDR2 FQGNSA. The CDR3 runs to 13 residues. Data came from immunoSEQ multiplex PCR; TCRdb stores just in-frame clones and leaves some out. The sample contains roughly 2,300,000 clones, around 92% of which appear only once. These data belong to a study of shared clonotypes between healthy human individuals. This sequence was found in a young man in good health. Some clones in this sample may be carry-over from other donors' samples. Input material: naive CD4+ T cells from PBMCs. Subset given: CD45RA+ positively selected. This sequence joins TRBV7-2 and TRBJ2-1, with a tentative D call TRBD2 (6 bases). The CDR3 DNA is TGTGCCAGCAGCTTCGGGGGAGGCAATGAGCAGTTCTTC. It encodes CASSFGGGNEQFF.